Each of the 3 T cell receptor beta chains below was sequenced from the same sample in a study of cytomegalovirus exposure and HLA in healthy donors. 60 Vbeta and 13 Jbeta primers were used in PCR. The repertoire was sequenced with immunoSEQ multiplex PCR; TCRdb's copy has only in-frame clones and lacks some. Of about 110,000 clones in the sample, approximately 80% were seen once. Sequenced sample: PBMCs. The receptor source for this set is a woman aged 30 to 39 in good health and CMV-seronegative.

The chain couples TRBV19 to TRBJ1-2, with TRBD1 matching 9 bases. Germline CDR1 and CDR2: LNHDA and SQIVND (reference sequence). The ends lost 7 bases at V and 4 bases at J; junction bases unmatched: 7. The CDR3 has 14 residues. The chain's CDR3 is CASTLGTGSYGYTF. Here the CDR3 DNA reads TGTGCCAGTACTCTAGGGACAGGGTCCTATGGCTACACCTTC.

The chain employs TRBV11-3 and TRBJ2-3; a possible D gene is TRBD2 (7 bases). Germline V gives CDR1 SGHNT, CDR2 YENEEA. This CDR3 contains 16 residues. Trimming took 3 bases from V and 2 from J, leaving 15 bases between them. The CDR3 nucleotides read TGTGCCAGCAGCTTGGGGGGGCGGACAAACACAGATACGCAGTATTTT. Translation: CASSLGGRTNTDTQYF.

In nucleotides, the CDR3 is TGTGCGTGGGGGGCTAGCGGGAGGCGGGAGCAGTTCTTC. Amino acid sequence: CAWGASGRREQFF. The chain is built from TRBV30 and TRBJ2-1; TRBD2 aligns across 11 bases. The CDR3 contains 13 residues. Germline V gives CDR1 GTSNPN, CDR2 SVGIG (reference sequence).